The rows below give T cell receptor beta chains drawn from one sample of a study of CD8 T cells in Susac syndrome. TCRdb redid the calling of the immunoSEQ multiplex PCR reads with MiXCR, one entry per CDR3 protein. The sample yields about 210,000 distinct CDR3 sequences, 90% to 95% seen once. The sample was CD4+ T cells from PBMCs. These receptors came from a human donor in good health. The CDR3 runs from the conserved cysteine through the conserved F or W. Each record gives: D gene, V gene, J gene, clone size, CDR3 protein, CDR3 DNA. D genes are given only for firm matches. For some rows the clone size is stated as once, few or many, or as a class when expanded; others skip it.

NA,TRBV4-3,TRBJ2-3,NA,CASSEYRGLSGGTQYF,TGCGCCAGCAGCGAGTACAGGGGGCTGAGCGGGGGCACGCAGTATTTT
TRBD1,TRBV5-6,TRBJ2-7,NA,CASSIGQGLYEQYF,TGTGCCAGCAGCATCGGACAGGGACTCTACGAGCAGTACTTC
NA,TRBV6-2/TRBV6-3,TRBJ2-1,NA,CASSYPTGNEQFF,TGTGCCAGCAGTTACCCGACGGGGAATGAGCAGTTCTTC
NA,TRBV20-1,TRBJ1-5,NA,CSASPREGDQPQHF,TGCAGTGCTAGTCCCAGGGAGGGGGATCAGCCCCAGCATTTT
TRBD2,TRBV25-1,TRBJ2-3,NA,CASSEPSRLAGVIDTQYF,TGTGCCAGCAGTGAACCCTCTCGACTAGCGGGAGTAATCGATACGCAGTATTTT
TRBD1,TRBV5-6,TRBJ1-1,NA,CASSAGTGGLNTEAFF,TGTGCCAGCAGCGCCGGGACAGGGGGTCTGAACACTGAAGCTTTCTTT
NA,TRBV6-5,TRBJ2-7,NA,CASSYSGGLYEQYF,TGTGCCAGCAGTTACTCGGGGGGGCTGTACGAGCAGTACTTC
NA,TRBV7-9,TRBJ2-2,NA,CASSYWTAGELFF,TGTGCCAGCAGCTACTGGACAGCCGGGGAGCTGTTTTTT
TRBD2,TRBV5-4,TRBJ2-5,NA,CASSLGDGRALGETQYF,TGTGCCAGCAGCTTGGGGGACGGGAGGGCCCTTGGAGAGACCCAGTACTTC
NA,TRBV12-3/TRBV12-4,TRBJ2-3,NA,CASGRSSTDTQYF,TGTGCCAGCGGGAGGAGCAGCACAGATACGCAGTATTTT
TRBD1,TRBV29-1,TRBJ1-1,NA,CSTTGGEENTEAFF,TGCAGCACAACAGGGGGAGAAGAGAACACTGAAGCTTTCTTT
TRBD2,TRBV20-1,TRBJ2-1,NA,CSARDLTGGVNEQFF,TGCAGTGCTAGAGACTTGACGGGAGGGGTCAATGAGCAGTTCTTC
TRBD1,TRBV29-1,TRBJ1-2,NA,CSVVRTGQAYGYTF,TGCAGCGTTGTAAGGACAGGGCAGGCCTATGGCTACACCTTC
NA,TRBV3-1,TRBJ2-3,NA,CASSHRARFTDTQYF,TGTGCCAGCAGCCACAGAGCGAGATTCACAGATACGCAGTATTTT
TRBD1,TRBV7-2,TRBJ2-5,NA,CASSWGQGETQYF,TGTGCCAGCAGCTGGGGACAGGGAGAGACCCAGTACTTC
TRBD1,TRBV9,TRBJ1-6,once,CASSLTTGNSPLHF,TGTGCCAGCAGCCTCACGACAGGGAATTCACCCCTCCACTTT
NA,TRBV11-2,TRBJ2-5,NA,CASSSYPPDQYF,TGTGCCAGCAGCTCCTACCCCCCCGACCAGTACTTC
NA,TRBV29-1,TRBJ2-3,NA,CSVEGGTTDTQYF,TGCAGCGTTGAAGGGGGGACGACAGATACGCAGTATTTT
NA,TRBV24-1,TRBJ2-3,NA,CATSASGSTDTQYF,TGTGCCACCAGTGCCAGCGGTAGCACAGATACGCAGTATTTT